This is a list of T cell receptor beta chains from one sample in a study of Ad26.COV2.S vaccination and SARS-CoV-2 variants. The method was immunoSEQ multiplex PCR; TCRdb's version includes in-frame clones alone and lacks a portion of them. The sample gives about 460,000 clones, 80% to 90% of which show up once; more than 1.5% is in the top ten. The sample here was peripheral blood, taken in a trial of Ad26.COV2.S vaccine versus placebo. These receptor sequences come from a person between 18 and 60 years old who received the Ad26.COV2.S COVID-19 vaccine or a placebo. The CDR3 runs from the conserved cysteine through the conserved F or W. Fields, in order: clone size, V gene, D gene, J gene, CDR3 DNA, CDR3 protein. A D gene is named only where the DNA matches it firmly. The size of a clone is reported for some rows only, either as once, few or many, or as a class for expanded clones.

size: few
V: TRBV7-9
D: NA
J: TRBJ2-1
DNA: TGTGCCAGCAGCTTAGGGACGGTTAATGAGCAGTTCTTC
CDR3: CASSLGTVNEQFF

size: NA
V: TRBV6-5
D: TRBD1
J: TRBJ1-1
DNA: TGTGCCAGCGCGAGGGGACAGTTGAACACTGAAGCTTTCTTT
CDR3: CASARGQLNTEAFF

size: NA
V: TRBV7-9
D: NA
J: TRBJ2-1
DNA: TGTGCCAGTCTTGCGGAAACCTACAATGAGCAGTTCTTC
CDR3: CASLAETYNEQFF

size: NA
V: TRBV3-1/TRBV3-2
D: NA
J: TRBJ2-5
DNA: TGTGCCAGCAGACCTAATCCGGGACACCCAAAAGAGACCCAGTACTTC
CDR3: CASRPNPGHPKETQYF

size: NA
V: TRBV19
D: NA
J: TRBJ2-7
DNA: TGTGCCAGTAGTATAGGGGCGGGGGCTGTGTACGAGCAGTACTTC
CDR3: CASSIGAGAVYEQYF

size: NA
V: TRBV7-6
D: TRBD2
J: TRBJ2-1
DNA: TGTGCCAGCAGTCGGGGGGGACTTCACAATGAGCAGTTCTTC
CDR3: CASSRGGLHNEQFF

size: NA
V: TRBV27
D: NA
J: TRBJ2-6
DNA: TGTGCCAGCAGCTTGGACGGAACTGGGGCCAACGTCCTGACTTTC
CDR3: CASSLDGTGANVLTF

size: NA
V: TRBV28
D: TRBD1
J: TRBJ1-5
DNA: TGTGCCAGCAGTTTAGGGGGACAGATTAGCAATCAGCCCCAGCATTTT
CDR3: CASSLGGQISNQPQHF

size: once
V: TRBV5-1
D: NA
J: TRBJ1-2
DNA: TGCGCCAGCAGCTTGGCCTTCGGGGGCAATGGCTACACCTTC
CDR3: CASSLAFGGNGYTF

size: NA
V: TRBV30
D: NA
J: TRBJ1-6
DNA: TGTGCCTGGAGGGGGCCAGGTAGGAATTCACCCCTCCACTTT
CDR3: CAWRGPGRNSPLHF

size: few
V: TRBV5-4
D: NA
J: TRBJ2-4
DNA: TGTGCCAGCAGCTTGGCCTACGAGGGGCTAGCCAAAAACATTCAGTACTTC
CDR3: CASSLAYEGLAKNIQYF

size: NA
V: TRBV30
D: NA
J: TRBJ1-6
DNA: TGTGCCTGGAGGGCTCTAATGGGGCGCTATTCACCCCTCCACTTT
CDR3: CAWRALMGRYSPLHF

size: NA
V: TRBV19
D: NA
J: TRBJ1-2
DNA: TGTGCCAGTAGTGCCAAGGGGGGCTGGAGGGACGTTTATGGCTACACCTTC
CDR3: CASSAKGGWRDVYGYTF

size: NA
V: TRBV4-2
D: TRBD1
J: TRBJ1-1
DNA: TGTGCCAGCAGCCAAGATTTCCGGGACAGGGGCACTGAAGCTTTCTTT
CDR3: CASSQDFRDRGTEAFF

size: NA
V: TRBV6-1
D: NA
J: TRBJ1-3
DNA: TGTGCCAGCAGTGCCAATTGGCGGCCGAGCTCTGGAAACACCATATATTTT
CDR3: CASSANWRPSSGNTIYF

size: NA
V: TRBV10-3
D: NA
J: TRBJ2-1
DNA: TGTGCCATCAGTGAGTCCCTGAACAATGAGCAGTTCTTC
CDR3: CAISESLNNEQFF

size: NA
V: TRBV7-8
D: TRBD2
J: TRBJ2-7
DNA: TGTGCCAGCAGCTTATGGTCCAGCGGGAGCACCTACGAGCAGTACTTC
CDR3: CASSLWSSGSTYEQYF

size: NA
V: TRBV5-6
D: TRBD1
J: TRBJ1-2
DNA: TGTGCCAGCAGCGACAGGGGTGGCTATGGCTACACCTTC
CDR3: CASSDRGGYGYTF

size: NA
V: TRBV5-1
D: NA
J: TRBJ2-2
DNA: TGCGCCAGCAGCCCCAGGGACACCGGGGAGCTGTTTTTT
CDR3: CASSPRDTGELFF

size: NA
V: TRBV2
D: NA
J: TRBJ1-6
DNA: TGTGCCAGCAATCCCCACAGCTGGAATTCACCCCTCCACTTT
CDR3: CASNPHSWNSPLHF

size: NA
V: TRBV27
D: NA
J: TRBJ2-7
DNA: TGTGCCAGCAGTTTATCGAAGGGTCTCGAGCAGTACTTC
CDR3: CASSLSKGLEQYF

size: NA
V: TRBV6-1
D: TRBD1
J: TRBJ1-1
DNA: TGTGCCAGCAGTGAACCCGTGGACAGGGGGCGCGGGAACACTGAAGCTTTCTTT
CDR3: CASSEPVDRGRGNTEAFF

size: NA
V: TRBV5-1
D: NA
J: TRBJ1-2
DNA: TGCGCCAGCAGCTTAGGGCAGCCCTATGGCTACACCTTC
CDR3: CASSLGQPYGYTF

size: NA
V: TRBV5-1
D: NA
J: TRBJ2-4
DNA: TGCGCCAGCAGCTTGGATATTTCAACTTTAGCCAAAAACATTCAGTACTTC
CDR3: CASSLDISTLAKNIQYF

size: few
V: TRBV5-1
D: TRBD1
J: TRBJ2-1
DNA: TGCGCCAGCAGCTTACGACAGGGAGATGAGCAGTTCTTC
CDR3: CASSLRQGDEQFF

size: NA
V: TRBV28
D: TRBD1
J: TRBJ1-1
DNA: TGTGCCAGCAGTTTAATAGGAGAGGGGGCAAAAACTGAAGCTTTCTTT
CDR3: CASSLIGEGAKTEAFF

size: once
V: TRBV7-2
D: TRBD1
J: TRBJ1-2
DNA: TGTGCCAGCAGCTCGCGGCACAGGGGCGGTGCTGGCTACACCTTC
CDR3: CASSSRHRGGAGYTF

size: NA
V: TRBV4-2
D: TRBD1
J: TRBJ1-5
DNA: TGTGCCAGCAGCCAAGCTGACAGGGTCGGGCAGCCCCAGCATTTT
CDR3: CASSQADRVGQPQHF

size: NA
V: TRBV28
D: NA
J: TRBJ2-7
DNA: TGTGCCAGCAGTCCGCGGTTTCGGCGCTCCTACGAGCAGTACTTC
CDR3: CASSPRFRRSYEQYF

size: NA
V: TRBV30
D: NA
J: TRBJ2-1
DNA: TGTGCGCAACAGGGAGGTAGCCGATCCTACAATGAGCAGTTCTTC
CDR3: CAQQGGSRSYNEQFF

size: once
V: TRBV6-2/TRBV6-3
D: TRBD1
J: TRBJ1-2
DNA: TGTGCCAGCAGTCATGCCTACAGGGGTAACACCTTC
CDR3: CASSHAYRGNTF

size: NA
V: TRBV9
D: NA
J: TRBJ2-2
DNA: TGTGCCAGCACCCCACACCCCGGGAACACCGGGGAGCTGTTTTTT
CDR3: CASTPHPGNTGELFF